Presented here are 5 T cell receptor beta chains from one specimen sequenced in a study of T-cell memory formation after mild COVID-19. TCRdb recomputed calls from the 5' RACE reads with MiXCR, one row per CDR3 protein. This table has around 300,000 distinct CDR3 sequences, around 19% appearing once. Sequencing was performed on PBMCs or a T cell subset sorted from them (not recorded which). These TCRs come from a man in his late teens or twenties who had mild COVID-19 (a few samples of this study predate the infection). Cell type and time point are not known.

The J gene is TRBJ2-5, the V gene TRBV7-9; D not certain. Germline CDR1 and CDR2: SEHNR and FQNEAQ (reference sequence). There are 14 residues in the CDR3. V was shortened by 5 bases and J by 5 bases, with 15 bases between the two germline ends. The CDR3 protein is CASSPRVGQETQYF. In DNA, the CDR3 is TGTGCCAGCAGCCCCCGAGTGGGCCAGGAGACCCAGTACTTC.

This clonotype was found a few times. The chain carries TRBV12-3 or TRBV12-4 and TRBJ2-1; unclear D gene. With 5 bases removed from V and 2 bases from J, the gap between germline ends came to 7 bases. CDR3 length equals 13 residues. This CDR3 reads CASSTRPYNEQFF. The CDR3 nucleotides are TGTGCCAGCAGTACCCGACCCTACAATGAGCAGTTCTTC.

This chain connects TRBV6-5 to TRBJ1-4; possible D gene TRBD1, 5 bases. Trimming removed 7 bases from V and 7 bases from J, with 16 bases in between. Germline V CDR1 and CDR2: MNHEY, SVGAGI. The CDR3 covers 14 residues. The CDR3 is CASTNGDGGEKLFF. The CDR3 coding sequence is TGTGCCAGCACTAACGGGGACGGGGGTGAAAAACTGTTTTTT.

V gene TRBV9 combines with J gene TRBJ2-5, with 7 bases aligning to TRBD1. This CDR3 has 15 amino acids. Germline CDR1 SGDLS, CDR2 YYNGEE. V was pared by 0 bases and J by 5 bases, with 7 bases of the junction left unmatched. The CDR3 sequence: CASSVGTGFVETQYF. CDR3 DNA: TGTGCCAGCAGCGTAGGGACAGGTTTTGTGGAGACCCAGTACTTC.

This rearrangement joins TRBV18 to TRBJ1-2; TRBD1 matches 7 bases. J lost 8 bases, V lost 3 bases, and 12 bases had no gene match. The CDR3 covers 15 residues. Per the germline V gene, CDR1 is KGHSH and CDR2 is LQKENI. CDR3 coding DNA: TGTGCCAGCTCACCGGGGGGGACAGTCGCCAGGGGCTACACCTTC. It codes for CASSPGGTVARGYTF.